Listed below are T cell receptor beta chains from one sample, sequenced in a study of T cells in Graves' hyperthyroidism and ophthalmopathy. In TCRdb, the multiplex PCR reads were re-called with MiXCR into one record per CDR3 protein. The sample has hundreds of thousands of distinct CDR3 sequences, 25% seen once; the top ten hold roughly 70%. Sequencing was carried out using blood. These receptors all come from a man aged 50-59 years with Graves' hyperthyroidism. Each CDR3 is given with its conserved first and last residue. D genes are given only for firm matches. Rows give clone size only sometimes, using once, few, many, or a class for an expanded clone.

V	D	length	size	J	DNA	CDR3
TRBV27	NA	14	many	TRBJ2-3	TGTGCCAGCAGTTTGGGGTTTGGCACAGATACGCAGTATTTT	CASSLGFGTDTQYF
TRBV24-1	TRBD2	16	few	TRBJ2-5	TGTGCCACCAGTGAAGGTAGCGGGAGTATTAAAGAGACCCAGTACTTC	CATSEGSGSIKETQYF
TRBV5-1	TRBD2	15	NA	TRBJ2-1	TGCGCCAGCAGCTTGGTTAGCGGGGGTGGCAATGAGCAGTTCTTC	CASSLVSGGGNEQFF
TRBV9	TRBD2	14	NA	TRBJ2-3	TGTGCCAGCAGCGCGGAGGGAGGGAGGGATACGCAGTATTTT	CASSAEGGRDTQYF
TRBV25-1	NA	15	NA	TRBJ2-1	TGTGCCAGCAGTAAGTCGGAGAGCTCCTACAATGAGCAGTTCTTC	CASSKSESSYNEQFF
TRBV5-1	TRBD1	14	many	TRBJ2-1	TGCGCCAGCAGCCCCGGACAGGCCTCCAATGAGCAGTTCTTC	CASSPGQASNEQFF
TRBV24-1	NA	15	NA	TRBJ1-5	TGTGCCACCAGTGCAAGGGCGGGGAGCAATCAGCCCCAGCATTTT	CATSARAGSNQPQHF
TRBV11-2	NA	18	many	TRBJ2-3	TGTGCCAGCAGCTCGACCCCCGGGACTCGGAGGGGCACAGATACGCAGTATTTT	CASSSTPGTRRGTDTQYF
TRBV5-8	TRBD2	17	NA	TRBJ2-1	TGTGCCAGCAGCTTGGGGGCTGGGTTAGCGGGATTCGATGAGCAGTTCTTC	CASSLGAGLAGFDEQFF
TRBV3-1	NA	13	NA	TRBJ2-7	TGTGCCAGCAGCAAAATGGGTCTCTACGAGCAGTACTTC	CASSKMGLYEQYF
TRBV10-3	NA	16	few	TRBJ2-3	TGTGCCATCAGCGACCTGACAGCCTCTAGCACAGATACGCAGTATTTT	CAISDLTASSTDTQYF
TRBV19	NA	15	NA	TRBJ2-7	TGTGCCAGTAGTATCGAGACAGGACCCTTCTACGAGCAGTACTTC	CASSIETGPFYEQYF
TRBV7-2	TRBD1	17	NA	TRBJ2-7	TGTGCCAGCAGCTTAGTAGCTAGGCCGGGACAGGGATACGAGCAGTACTTC	CASSLVARPGQGYEQYF
TRBV5-1	TRBD1	15	NA	TRBJ2-5	TGCGCCAGCAGCTTGGGGGACAGCCACGTAGAGACCCAGTACTTC	CASSLGDSHVETQYF
TRBV7-3	TRBD2	17	few	TRBJ2-2	TGTGCCAGCAGCTCCCCCCCAAGCGGGAGAGACACCGGGGAGCTGTTTTTT	CASSSPPSGRDTGELFF
TRBV6-1	TRBD1	13	few	TRBJ2-1	TGTGCCAGCAATGGACAGGGGTCCGATGAGCAGTTCTTC	CASNGQGSDEQFF
TRBV5-8	NA	13	once	TRBJ1-6	TGTGCCAGCAACAGACCTCATAATTCACCCCTCCACTTT	CASNRPHNSPLHF
TRBV2	NA	14	many	TRBJ2-7	TGTGCCAGCAGTGAACAGGGGTCATCCTACGAGCAGTACTTC	CASSEQGSSYEQYF